These 26 T cell receptor beta chains were sequenced from one sample in a study of cytomegalovirus exposure and HLA in healthy donors. Vbeta (60) and Jbeta (13) primers were used in the PCR. Only in-frame clones appear in the TCRdb table, and some are missing; sequencing was by immunoSEQ multiplex PCR. The table records tens of thousands of clones, roughly 80% of them present only once. The sequencing input was PBMCs. These receptors all come from a male donor in good health and CMV-seronegative.

The chain combines TRBV10-3 with TRBJ2-4, with TRBD2 matching over 7 bases. Germline V CDR1 and CDR2: ENHRY, SYGVKD. Trimming at V came to 0 bases and at J to 3 bases, leaving 23 bases not matched to a gene. This CDR3 is 22 amino acids long. The CDR3 protein is CAISESGPGGGTVRRGKNIQYF. The CDR3 DNA reads as TGTGCCATCAGTGAGTCGGGCCCGGGAGGTGGAACGGTTAGACGAGGCAAAAACATTCAGTACTTC.

The chain is built from TRBV5-6 and TRBJ1-2; the D is unclear. This CDR3 comprises 14 residues. Germline V gives CDR1 SGHDT, CDR2 YYEEEE. V lost 4 bases and J 8 bases, leaving 18 bases between the germline ends. The CDR3 here is CASSHQSAIVGYTF. DNA of the CDR3: TGTGCCAGCAGCCACCAGTCTGCCATCGTCGGCTACACCTTC.

The chain carries TRBV28 and TRBJ2-1, with TRBD1 identical over 7 bases. V shed 6 bases and J 6 bases; nucleotides not matched to a gene: 8. Germline V CDR1 and CDR2: MDHEN, SYDVKM. The CDR3 covers 14 residues. In nucleotides, the CDR3 is TGTGCCAGCAGCCCCGACAGGGCGGTCAATGAGCAGTTCTTC. Translation: CASSPDRAVNEQFF. Based on the CDR3 plus reference TRBV28 and TRBJ2-1, the full variable domain is DVKVTQSSRYLVKRTGEKVFLECVQDMDHENMFWYRQDPGLGLRLIYFSYDVKMKEKGDIPEGYSVSREKKERFSLILESASTNQTSMYLCASSPDRAVNEQFFGPGTRLTVL.

The chain carries TRBV10-1 and TRBJ2-7; TRBD1 matches 7 bases. Germline V gene data show CDR1 as WNHNN and CDR2 as SYGVQD (reference sequence). The CDR3 loop spans 13 amino acids. With 2 bases clipped from V and 4 bases from J, the junction kept 2 bases outside the gene matches. The CDR3 bases are TGCGCCAGCAGTGAGAGGGGGCATTACGAGCAGTACTTC. It encodes CASSERGHYEQYF.

The J gene is TRBJ1-1, the V gene TRBV28; no clear D. The CDR3 covers 14 residues. Trimming took 2 bases from V and 0 from J, leaving 7 bases between them. CDR1 is MDHEN, CDR2 SYDVKM, per germline. This CDR3 reads CASSLGRMNTEAFF. In nucleotides, the CDR3 is TGTGCCAGCAGTTTAGGTAGAATGAACACTGAAGCTTTCTTT. Combining the CDR3 with reference TRBV28 and TRBJ1-1 gives the whole variable domain DVKVTQSSRYLVKRTGEKVFLECVQDMDHENMFWYRQDPGLGLRLIYFSYDVKMKEKGDIPEGYSVSREKKERFSLILESASTNQTSMYLCASSLGRMNTEAFFGQGTRLTVV.

A note on this clone: The junction does not match germline at one end; this may be a read error. This chain connects TRBV5-1 to TRBJ1-2; D possibly corresponds to TRBD1 (6 bases). Germline assignment: CDR1 SGHRS and CDR2 YFSETQ. This CDR3 is 16 amino acids long. CDR3: CASSWGGASPNYGYPF. DNA of the CDR3: TGCGCCAGCAGCTGGGGGGGGGCTTCCCCGAACTATGGCTACCCCTTC. Supplemented by reference TRBV5-1 and TRBJ1-2, the full variable domain reads KAGVTQTPRYLIKTRGQQVTLSCSPISGHRSVSWYQQTPGQGLQFLFEYFSETQRNKGNFPGRFSGRQFSNSRSEMNVSTLELGDSALYLCASSWGGASPNYGYPFGSGTRLTVV.

This clone was found once. The rearrangement links TRBV25-1 to TRBJ2-7; D possibly corresponds to TRBD1 (6 bases). The CDR3 sequence is 13 residues long. The V gene's germline CDR1 is MGHDK and CDR2 SYGVNS. The germline V and J ends were trimmed by 4 bases and 4 bases, with 11 bases remaining between them. The CDR3, as DNA: TGTGCCAGCAGTGGTGGGGGCGCGTACGAGCAGTACTTC. Its translation is CASSGGGAYEQYF.

This chain links TRBV2 with TRBJ2-2; 9 nucleotides align to TRBD2. The CDR3 totals 15 residues. Per the germline V gene, CDR1 is SNHLY and CDR2 is FYNNEI. V shed 8 bases, J shed 4 bases, and the junction held 8 bases outside the gene matches. CDR3 region: CASGGLAAGTGELFF. The CDR3 DNA reads as TGTGCCAGCGGGGGACTAGCCGCGGGCACCGGGGAGCTGTTTTTT.

The chain couples TRBV15 to TRBJ2-7, with a possible D match to TRBD1 (6 bases). The ends were cut back, 0 bases at V and 3 bases at J, with 9 bases in the middle. The V gene's germline CDR1 is LNHNV and CDR2 YYDKDF (reference sequence). The CDR3 has 14 amino acids. The CDR3 DNA follows: TGTGCCACCAGCAGAGATGCAGGGGTCTACGAGCAGTACTTC. Translating gives CATSRDAGVYEQYF.

This chain uses TRBV11-2 with TRBJ2-1, with 8 bases that match TRBD2. Trimming at V came to 5 bases and at J to 6 bases, leaving 18 bases not matched to a gene. The CDR3 length is 18 residues. Germline-derived CDR1 and CDR2 are SGHAT and FQNNGV. The CDR3 DNA follows: TGTGCCAGCAGCCCAACCCGCCGACTAGCGCAACCCCGCAATGAGCAGTTCTTC. Amino acid sequence: CASSPTRRLAQPRNEQFF.

This clone has just a few counts. This chain uses TRBV6-6 with TRBJ1-1, with 7 nucleotides matching TRBD1. V lost 2 bases, J lost 9 bases, and 6 bases stayed unmatched. CDR1 is MNHNY, CDR2 SVGAGI, per germline (reference sequence). CDR3 length: 13 residues. CDR3 in amino acids: CASSYPGTEQAFF. Here the CDR3 DNA reads TGTGCCAGCAGTTACCCAGGGACAGAGCAAGCTTTCTTT.

The genes are TRBV19 and TRBJ2-1, with 9 bases matching TRBD2. The germline gives CDR1 LNHDA, CDR2 SQIVND (reference sequence). J lost 12 bases, V lost 1 base, and 7 bases had no gene match. This CDR3 region has 14 residues. The CDR3 sequence is CASSIASGMTGQFF. The CDR3 DNA is TGTGCCAGTAGTATAGCTAGCGGGATGACTGGGCAGTTCTTC.

CDR3 bases: TGTGCCAGCAGTTCAGGGGCAGGGGGTGCTTTCTTT. It codes for CASSSGAGGAFF. V usage is TRBV7-9 and J usage is TRBJ1-1; 7 bases fit TRBD1. This CDR3 comprises 12 residues. V gave up 6 bases and J gave up 11 bases; unmatched junction bases: 9. Germline-derived CDR1 and CDR2 are SEHNR and FQNEAQ (reference sequence).

This clone was seen just once. V usage is TRBV29-1 and J usage is TRBJ2-3, with D unclear. This CDR3 is 13 amino acids long. Germline lookup yields CDR1 SQVTM and CDR2 ANQGSEA. V was shortened by 3 bases and J by 3 bases, with 10 bases between the two germline ends. The CDR3: CSVENSRTDTQYF. The CDR3 region has the DNA TGCAGCGTTGAGAACAGCCGTACAGATACGCAGTATTTT.

The chain employs TRBV2 and TRBJ2-7, with unresolved D. Germline lookup yields CDR1 SNHLY and CDR2 FYNNEI. Trimming removed 5 bases at V and 2 bases at J, with 10 bases between. The CDR3 has 13 amino acids. The CDR3: CASSSSATYEQYF. As DNA, the CDR3 is TGTGCCAGCAGTTCATCAGCGACCTACGAGCAGTACTTC.

The chain recombines TRBV5-5 with TRBJ1-2, with unresolved D. Germline CDR1 reads SGHKS; CDR2 reads YYEKEE (reference sequence). The CDR3 is 13 amino acids. V gave up 0 bases and J gave up 8 bases, with 11 bases separating them. The CDR3 loop reads CASSLERVHGYTF. CDR3 nucleotides: TGTGCCAGCAGCTTGGAGCGGGTCCACGGCTACACCTTC.

The rearrangement uses TRBV18 and TRBJ2-1; TRBD1 is a possible D gene (5 bases). CDR3 length: 13 residues. Trimming cost V 2 bases and J 5 bases, with 7 bases left between them. Germline V gene sequence: CDR1 KGHSH, CDR2 LQKENI. The CDR3 sequence is CASSPDSNNEQFF. The CDR3 DNA follows: TGTGCCAGCTCACCAGACAGTAACAATGAGCAGTTCTTC.

V gene TRBV7-9 combines with J gene TRBJ1-4; D is possibly TRBD1 (6 bases). The germline gives CDR1 SEHNR, CDR2 FQNEAQ (reference sequence). The V end lost 5 bases, the J end lost 4 bases, and 17 bases lay between the germline ends. CDR3 size: 16 residues. The DNA for the CDR3 is TGTGCCAGCAGCGCCTTGGGGGCGGGCAGTAATGAAAAACTGTTTTTT. Translating it yields CASSALGAGSNEKLFF.

CDR3 in amino acids: CAWSININTEAFF. The CDR3 nucleotides read TGTGCCTGGAGTATAAATATTAACACTGAAGCTTTCTTT. The chain uses TRBV30 and TRBJ1-1; D is undetermined. CDR1 is GTSNPN and CDR2 is SVGIG in the germline V gene (reference sequence). CDR3 length: 13 residues. V lost 2 bases and J lost 2, with 9 bases in between.

The rearrangement links TRBV11-3 to TRBJ2-2, with 12 bases matching TRBD2. Trimming at V came to 5 bases and at J to 6 bases, leaving 7 bases not matched to a gene. This CDR3 is built from 16 residues. From germline, CDR1 is SGHNT and CDR2 YENEEA. CDR3 loop: CASSAAGTSGSGELFF. DNA for the CDR3: TGTGCCAGCAGCGCCGCCGGGACTAGCGGGTCCGGGGAGCTGTTTTTT.

This sequence joins TRBV14 and TRBJ1-4; 8 nucleotides line up with TRBD1. Per the germline V gene, CDR1 is SGHDN and CDR2 is FVKESK. The CDR3 contains 14 residues. After removal of 7 bases from V and 8 bases from J, the junction contained 9 bases not matched to a gene. In DNA form, the CDR3 reads TGTGCCAGCAACCCGACAGGGGTCGGAGAAAAACTGTTTTTT. This encodes CASNPTGVGEKLFF.

The chain links TRBV28 to TRBJ2-5; D ambiguous. The CDR3 length is 14 residues. Germline assignment: CDR1 MDHEN and CDR2 SYDVKM. V was cut by 10 bases and J by 7 bases, with 22 bases left in between. For the CDR3, the DNA is TGTGCCACCCGGATGGGCAGTCAGGCTTGGACCCAGTACTTC. Translation: CATRMGSQAWTQYF.

V usage is TRBV7-6 and J usage is TRBJ1-5, with 8 bases lining up with TRBD1. V shed 5 bases and J 2 bases; nucleotides not matched to a gene: 2. Germline loops: CDR1 SGHVS, CDR2 FNYEAQ. The CDR3 loop spans 14 amino acids. CDR3 nucleotides: TGTGCCAGCAGCCTACAGGGGGGCAATCAGCCCCAGCATTTT. As protein: CASSLQGGNQPQHF.

The genes are TRBV6-6 and TRBJ1-2, with TRBD1 identical over 7 bases. CDR1 and CDR2 (germline): MNHNY, SVGAGI (reference sequence). This CDR3 is 13 amino acids long. V lost 5 bases to trimming and J lost 6 bases; unmatched junction nucleotides: 6. In DNA, the CDR3 is TGTGCCAGCAGTCGGTCACAGGGGAATGGCTACACCTTC. This translates into CASSRSQGNGYTF.

Only one count was recorded for this clone. The chain couples TRBV5-1 to TRBJ1-1, with D perhaps TRBD1 (5 bases). Germline V gene data show CDR1 as SGHRS and CDR2 as YFSETQ. V was trimmed by 4 bases and J by 1 base, leaving 8 bases between them. CDR3 length: 13 amino acids. CDR3 nucleotide sequence: TGCGCCAGCAGCCCAGGGCCGAACACTGAAGCTTTCTTT. It encodes CASSPGPNTEAFF.

V is TRBV19 and J is TRBJ2-1; 8 positions agree with TRBD2. The CDR3 consists of 15 residues. Germline CDR1 reads LNHDA; CDR2 reads SQIVND (reference sequence). V lost 3 bases to trimming and J lost 6 bases; unmatched junction nucleotides: 7. For the CDR3, the DNA is TGTGCCAGTAGTATGGGCGGGAGGCGGGTCAATGAGCAGTTCTTC. As protein: CASSMGGRRVNEQFF. The full variable domain, with the rest looked up from reference TRBV19 and TRBJ2-1, is DGGITQSPKYLFRKEGQNVTLSCEQNLNHDAMYWYRQDPGQGLRLIYYSQIVNDFQKGDIAEGYSVSREKKESFPLTVTSAQKNPTAFYLCASSMGGRRVNEQFFGPGTRLTVL.